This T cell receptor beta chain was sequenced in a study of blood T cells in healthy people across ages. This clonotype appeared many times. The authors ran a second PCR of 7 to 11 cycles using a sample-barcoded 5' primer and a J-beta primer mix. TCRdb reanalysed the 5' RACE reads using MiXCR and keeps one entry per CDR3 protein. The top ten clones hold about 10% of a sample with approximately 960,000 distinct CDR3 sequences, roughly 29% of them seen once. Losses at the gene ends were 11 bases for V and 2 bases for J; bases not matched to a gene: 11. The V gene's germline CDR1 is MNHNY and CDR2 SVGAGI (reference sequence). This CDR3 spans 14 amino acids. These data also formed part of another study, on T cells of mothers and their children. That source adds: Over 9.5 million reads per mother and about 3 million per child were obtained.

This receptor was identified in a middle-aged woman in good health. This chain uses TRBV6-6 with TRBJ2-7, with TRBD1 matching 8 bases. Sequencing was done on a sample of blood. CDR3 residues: CAAKDRVPPYEQYF. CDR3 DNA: TGTGCCGCAAAGGACAGGGTTCCCCCCTACGAGCAGTACTTC.